This is a list of T cell receptor beta chains from one sample in a study of T cell responses to AZD1222 COVID-19 vaccine. Sequenced by immunoSEQ multiplex PCR; TCRdb stores in-frame clones only, minus some. The data hold 140,000 or so clones, with roughly 87% observed a single time. This specimen consisted of peripheral blood, obtained 28 days after the second AZD1222 dose. These TCRs come from an adult who received the AZD1222 COVID-19 vaccine. Both conserved end residues are part of each CDR3. The D gene is left open where the match is weak. Clone size, where shown, is once, few, many, or a class for clones that have expanded.

d_call clone_size j_call v_call cdr3_aa cdr3_nt
- - TRBJ1-2 TRBV30 CAWSASGTYGYTF TGTGCCTGGAGTGCATCCGGGACCTATGGCTACACCTTC
- - TRBJ1-1 TRBV9 CASSATGPQNTEAFF TGTGCCAGCAGCGCAACAGGACCGCAGAACACTGAAGCTTTCTTT
- - TRBJ2-7 TRBV2 CASSEAFGGLNGEQYF TGTGCCAGCAGTGAAGCGTTCGGCGGCCTTAACGGCGAGCAGTACTTC
- - TRBJ1-1 TRBV28 CASSLGAGYTEAFF TGTGCCAGCAGTTTAGGTGCGGGGTACACTGAAGCTTTCTTT
- once TRBJ2-7 TRBV21-1 CASSKGNRGPFEQYF TGTGCCAGCAGCAAAGGGAACAGGGGGCCCTTCGAGCAGTACTTC
- - TRBJ1-2 TRBV2 CASSEAEVHYGYTF TGTGCCAGCAGTGAAGCCGAGGTTCACTATGGCTACACCTTC
TRBD1 - TRBJ1-4 TRBV9 CASSIQGAANEKLFF TGTGCCAGCAGCATACAGGGGGCGGCTAATGAAAAACTGTTTTTT
- - TRBJ2-2 TRBV7-6 CASSPQTVNTGELFF TGTGCCAGCAGCCCGCAGACAGTAAACACCGGGGAGCTGTTTTTT
- - TRBJ2-5 TRBV6-6 CASSYSGHQETQYF TGTGCCAGCAGTTATTCAGGCCACCAAGAGACCCAGTACTTC
TRBD2 - TRBJ2-7 TRBV4-3 CASSQAAAGRAPEQYF TGCGCCAGCAGCCAAGCCGCAGCCGGGAGGGCCCCCGAGCAGTACTTC
- - TRBJ1-1 TRBV19 CASDGGRANTEAFF TGTGCCAGTGATGGTGGCAGGGCGAACACTGAAGCTTTCTTT
- - TRBJ2-1 TRBV24-1 CATSDPVGAERGNEQFF TGTGCCACCAGTGATCCCGTTGGAGCCGAGCGAGGCAATGAGCAGTTCTTC
- - TRBJ2-3 TRBV14 CASSQDLGAWWAVERTSTDTQYF TGTGCCAGCAGCCAAGATTTAGGGGCATGGTGGGCGGTGGAGAGGACTAGCACAGATACGCAGTATTTT
TRBD1 - TRBJ1-3 TRBV5-6 CASSWTGASGNTIYF TGTGCCAGCAGCTGGACAGGGGCCTCTGGAAACACCATATATTTT
- once TRBJ2-5 TRBV16 CASSHRETQYF TGTGCCAGCAGCCATCGAGAGACCCAGTACTTC
TRBD1 - TRBJ2-2 TRBV5-1 CASTRLVQGADTGELFF TGCGCCAGCACTAGGCTCGTCCAGGGGGCGGACACCGGGGAGCTGTTTTTT
TRBD1 few TRBJ2-1 TRBV5-1 CASSWGQVLSSYNEQFF TGCGCCAGCAGCTGGGGACAGGTCCTAAGCTCCTACAATGAGCAGTTCTTC
- - TRBJ1-4 TRBV30 CAWSMEEKLFF TGTGCCTGGAGTATGGAGGAAAAACTGTTTTTT
- - TRBJ2-1 TRBV6-2/TRBV6-3 CASSDNGDEQFF TGTGCCAGCAGTGATAACGGTGATGAGCAGTTCTTC
- - TRBJ1-1 TRBV7-2 CASSFPGRARAFF TGTGCCAGCAGCTTTCCCGGCAGGGCTAGGGCTTTCTTT